The TCR beta chain described here comes from a study of identical twins. MiXCR was run by TCRdb on the 5' RACE reads, yielding one entry per CDR3 protein. The sample holds around 490,000 distinct CDR3 sequences; nearly 15% are singletons and the top ten take 0.44%. The sample was also linked to a second study, of yellow fever vaccine responses in identical twins.

Sequences were obtained from CD4+ T cells sorted from blood. This TCR was recovered from a woman aged 18-29 years in good health.

The CDR3 coding sequence is TGTGCCAGCCGGTCAGGCAATCAGCCCCAGCATTTT. Translating it yields CASRSGNQPQHF. The chain is built from TRBV6-5 and TRBJ1-5; D unclear. The CDR3 is made up of 12 amino acids. The V and J ends lost 8 bases and 2 bases respectively, with 7 bases between them. The germline V gene encodes CDR1 MNHEY and CDR2 SVGAGI.